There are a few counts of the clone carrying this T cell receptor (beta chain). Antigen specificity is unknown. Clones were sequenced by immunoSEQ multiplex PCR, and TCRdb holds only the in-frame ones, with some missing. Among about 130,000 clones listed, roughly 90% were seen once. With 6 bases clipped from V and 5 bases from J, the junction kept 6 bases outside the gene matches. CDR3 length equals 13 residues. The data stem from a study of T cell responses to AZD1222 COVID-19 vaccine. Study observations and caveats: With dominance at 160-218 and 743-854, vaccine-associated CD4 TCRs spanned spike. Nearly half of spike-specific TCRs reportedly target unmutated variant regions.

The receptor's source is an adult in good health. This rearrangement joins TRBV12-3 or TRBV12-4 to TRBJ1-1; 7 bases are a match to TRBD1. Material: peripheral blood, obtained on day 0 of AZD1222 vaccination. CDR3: CASRSGGVTEAFF. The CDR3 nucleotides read TGTGCCAGCAGGTCAGGGGGGGTGACTGAAGCTTTCTTT.